A selection of T cell receptor beta chains follows, all from one sample in a study of blood T cell repertoires in COVID-19. The method was immunoSEQ multiplex PCR; TCRdb's version includes in-frame clones alone and lacks a portion of them. This table holds 220,000 or so clones, about 88% found once. Sequenced material: peripheral blood. The receptors were gathered from a woman aged 50 to 65 with COVID-19, enrolled during active disease. CDR3s include the opening cysteine and the closing phenylalanine or tryptophan. Fields, in order: D gene, clone size, V gene, J gene, CDR3 DNA, CDR3 protein. The D gene is left open where the match is weak. Size values are once, few and many counts, or a class for expanded clones, and some rows have none.

>TRBD1|.|TRBV6-5|TRBJ2-5
TGTGCCAGCAAAAAACAGGGGAAAGAGACCCAGTACTTC
CASKKQGKETQYF
>.|.|TRBV28|TRBJ2-1
TGTGCCAGCAACGGGGGGCAAAACAATGAGCAGTTCTTC
CASNGGQNNEQFF
>TRBD2|.|TRBV28|TRBJ2-3
TGTGCCAGCGGACAGCGGGGGATGACAGATACGCAGTATTTT
CASGQRGMTDTQYF
>.|.|TRBV7-2|TRBJ1-1
TGTGCCAGCAGCTATAATACGGGGGTCACTGAAGCTTTCTTT
CASSYNTGVTEAFF
>.|.|TRBV6-5|TRBJ2-7
TGTGCCAGCAGCATCACCCGGGGTTCCTACGAGCAGTACTTC
CASSITRGSYEQYF
>TRBD1|.|TRBV7-2|TRBJ1-6
TGTGCCAGCAGCTCCTGGACAGGGGGCGCGGTAAAGTCACCCCTCCACTTT
CASSSWTGGAVKSPLHF
>.|.|TRBV19|TRBJ2-2
TGTGCCAGTAGTTGGGGGCCCACCGGGGAGCTGTTTTTT
CASSWGPTGELFF
>TRBD1|.|TRBV10-3|TRBJ2-3
TGTGCCATCAGGTTGGACAGGGGGCGCACAGATACGCAGTATTTT
CAIRLDRGRTDTQYF
>.|.|TRBV6-4|TRBJ1-4
TGTGCCAGCAGTGACTCGATGGGAGCAGGTAATGAAAAACTGTTTTTT
CASSDSMGAGNEKLFF
>.|.|TRBV3-1/TRBV3-2|TRBJ2-3
TGTGCCAGCAGCCACCGCCCGGGGGCAGATACGCAGTATTTT
CASSHRPGADTQYF
>.|.|TRBV2|TRBJ2-1
TGTGCCAGCTGCAGGAGGTTTAGGGATGAGCAGTTCTTC
CASCRRFRDEQFF
>TRBD1|.|TRBV29-1|TRBJ2-1
TGCAGCGGCGCATCCGGGACAGGGTACAATGAGCAGTTCTTC
CSGASGTGYNEQFF
>TRBD2|once|TRBV19|TRBJ2-7
TGTGCCAGTAGTATCGGGACTAGCGGGGTCTACGAGCAGTACTTC
CASSIGTSGVYEQYF
>.|.|TRBV6-2/TRBV6-3|TRBJ1-1
TGTGCCAGCAGCCCCTTGGACTTGCTCGCTGAAGCTTTCTTT
CASSPLDLLAEAFF
>.|.|TRBV4-3|TRBJ2-7
TGCGCCAGCAGCCAAGATACTCTAGCAAAAACCTACGAGCAGTACTTC
CASSQDTLAKTYEQYF
>TRBD1|.|TRBV18|TRBJ1-4
TGTGCCAGCTCACCAAAGACAGGGGAGGAAAAACTGTTTTTT
CASSPKTGEEKLFF
>.|once|TRBV11-3|TRBJ2-2
TGTGCCAGCAGCGAGGGCCCCCAGAGCCCCGGGGAGCTGTTTTTT
CASSEGPQSPGELFF
>.|once|TRBV9|TRBJ2-7
TGTGCCAGCAGCGTAGGACCAGGTGGACAGCGCTACTACGAGCAGTACTTC
CASSVGPGGQRYYEQYF
>TRBD1|.|TRBV11-3|TRBJ2-4
TGTGCCAGCAGCTTATTACAGGGGGCGACAGCCAAAAACATTCAGTACTTC
CASSLLQGATAKNIQYF
>TRBD1|.|TRBV12-5|TRBJ1-6
TGTGCTAGTGCCGTCACAGGGGGCCCACCCCTCCACTTT
CASAVTGGPPLHF
>.|.|TRBV6-4|TRBJ1-4
TGTGCCAGCAGTGACCTTTACAGGGTCGAGACAAATGAAAAACTGTTTTTT
CASSDLYRVETNEKLFF
>TRBD1|.|TRBV11-2|TRBJ1-1
TGTGCCAGCAGCCTTCGACAGGGATTGAACACTGAAGCTTTCTTT
CASSLRQGLNTEAFF
>.|.|TRBV12-3/TRBV12-4|TRBJ2-3
TGTGCCAGCGGGGCCCCAGATACGCAGTATTTT
CASGAPDTQYF
>.|.|TRBV7-9|TRBJ2-2
TGTGCCAGCAGCTTACTCGGCCGGCGGGCCGGGGAGCTGTTTTTT
CASSLLGRRAGELFF
>.|.|TRBV5-1|TRBJ1-4
TGCGCCAGCAGCGTGGACAGCACCCAAAAAGAAAAACTGTTTTTT
CASSVDSTQKEKLFF
>TRBD2|.|TRBV7-2|TRBJ2-3
TGTGCCAGCAGCTCAGACGGGGGGGCATGGGATACGCAGTATTTT
CASSSDGGAWDTQYF
>.|.|TRBV18|TRBJ1-1
TGTGCCAGCTCACCCGACAGGAGTAGCACTGAAGCTTTCTTT
CASSPDRSSTEAFF
>.|.|TRBV4-1|TRBJ1-4
TGCGCCAGCAGCCAAGGGGGAGGAACGAGTGAAAAACTGTTTTTT
CASSQGGGTSEKLFF
>.|.|TRBV11-2|TRBJ2-5
TGTGCCAGCAGCTTAGAAGGCGGAGGGCTGGCCCAGTACTTC
CASSLEGGGLAQYF
>TRBD1|.|TRBV27|TRBJ2-2
TGTGCCAGCAGGCCTCCGGGACAGGGGGTGCTTAAGAACACCGGGGAGCTGTTTTTT
CASRPPGQGVLKNTGELFF
>TRBD2|once|TRBV10-3|TRBJ2-2
TGTGCCATCGATAGCGGGGGAGGGGAGCTGTTTTTT
CAIDSGGGELFF
>.|once|TRBV7-9|TRBJ2-2
TGTGCCAGCAGCGCCCCGGGGAACACCGGGGAGCTGTTTTTT
CASSAPGNTGELFF
>.|once|TRBV11-3|TRBJ1-1
TGTGCCAGCGTGAGAGCGGGGGGCGCGCGGACTGAAGCTTTCTTT
CASVRAGGARTEAFF
>TRBD1|.|TRBV30|TRBJ1-1
TGTGCCTGGACAGGGGGCGAAACTGAAGCTTTCTTT
CAWTGGETEAFF
>.|.|TRBV19|TRBJ1-1
TGTGCCAGTAGTATGTGGGCCTCGAACACTGAAGCTTTCTTT
CASSMWASNTEAFF
>.|.|TRBV5-1|TRBJ2-2
TGCGCCAGCAGCTTGGGTGTGACAGCCAACACCGGGGAGCTGTTTTTT
CASSLGVTANTGELFF
>TRBD2|.|TRBV19|TRBJ2-3
TGTGCCAGTAGTACCCTAGCGGGGTATAGCACAGATACGCAGTATTTT
CASSTLAGYSTDTQYF
>.|many|TRBV20-1|TRBJ1-1
TGCAGTGCTAGTGGGGTAGCCTTCACTGAAGCTTTCTTT
CSASGVAFTEAFF
>.|.|TRBV19|TRBJ1-1
TGTGCCAGTAGTAATCAGAAGAACACTGAAGCTTTCTTT
CASSNQKNTEAFF
>.|.|TRBV9|TRBJ2-2
TGTGCCAGCAGGGGGGCGCGGGACACCGGGGAGCTGTTTTTT
CASRGARDTGELFF
>TRBD1|few|TRBV19|TRBJ1-3
TGTGCCACCGATCGGACAGGGATCGGTGGAAACACCATATATTTT
CATDRTGIGGNTIYF
>.|.|TRBV5-8|TRBJ1-1
TGTGCCAGCAGCGGTGACCCAGGGGCAACTGAAGCTTTCTTT
CASSGDPGATEAFF
>.|.|TRBV30|TRBJ1-2
TGTGCCTGTCAAGGGGGTGGGGATGGCTACACCTTC
CACQGGGDGYTF
>.|.|TRBV6-2/TRBV6-3|TRBJ1-4
TGTGCCAGCAGTCAGCGACGGGGATATAATGAAAAACTGTTTTTT
CASSQRRGYNEKLFF
>.|.|TRBV11-3|TRBJ2-7
TGTGCCAGCAGCTTATCCCTTAGGGCAGGGGTAAGGGACGAGCAGTACTTC
CASSLSLRAGVRDEQYF
>.|.|TRBV7-2|TRBJ1-5
TGTGCCAGCAGCTTAGTAGGAGGAGGAGCATTGGATCAGCCCCAGCATTTT
CASSLVGGGALDQPQHF
>.|.|TRBV12-3/TRBV12-4|TRBJ1-2
TGTGCCAGCAGCACTGACAGGAACTATGGCTACACCTTC
CASSTDRNYGYTF
>TRBD1|.|TRBV19|TRBJ1-5
TGTGCCAGTAGTATGAGGGACAGTAGCAATCAGCCCCAGCATTTT
CASSMRDSSNQPQHF
>.|once|TRBV5-1|TRBJ2-2
TGCGCCAGCAGTTCGAGGGAGAGCCACATTGGAGAGACTTTGACGACCGGGGAGCTGTTTTTT
CASSSRESHIGETLTTGELFF
>TRBD1|.|TRBV5-5|TRBJ1-2
TGTGCCAGCAGCTTAGGAGGATTCGGGACAGGCTATGGCTACACCTTC
CASSLGGFGTGYGYTF
>.|.|TRBV6-1|TRBJ2-7
TGTGCCAGCAGTGAAGCATGGAGTTTTTCCGAGAACTACGAGCAGTACTTC
CASSEAWSFSENYEQYF
>.|.|TRBV11-3|TRBJ2-6
TGTGCCAGCGGGCCGAGTGCTGGGGCCAACGTCCTGACTTTC
CASGPSAGANVLTF